One sample yielded the 8 T cell receptor beta chains listed below, sequenced in a study of graft-versus-host responses after intestinal transplantation. Using immunoSEQ multiplex PCR, the repertoire was profiled, and TCRdb retains in-frame clones only, with some absent. The data hold about 50,000 clones, with 80% to 95% observed a single time. The antigens these receptors bind are not known. The sample here was unstimulated CD4+ T cells sorted from spleen or lymph node cells, taken before transplant. Every receptor here comes from a human donor who was the organ donor for an intestinal transplant.

The rearrangement uses TRBV9 and TRBJ2-2; D gene uncertain. V was shortened by 3 bases and J by 2 bases, with 5 bases between the two germline ends. The CDR3 sequence is 13 residues long. The V gene's germline CDR1 is SGDLS and CDR2 YYNGEE. CDR3 residues: CASSDSNTGELFF. The CDR3 coding sequence is TGTGCCAGCAGCGATTCAAACACCGGGGAGCTGTTTTTT.

In this sample, this clone turned up once. The rearrangement uses TRBV7-2 and TRBJ2-3; D might be TRBD2 (6 bases). Trimming pared 2 bases from V and 2 bases from J, leaving 17 bases between. Germline lookup yields CDR1 SGHTA and CDR2 FQGNSA. CDR3 size: 17 residues. The CDR3: CASSLLGGWTYTDTQYF. The CDR3 DNA reads as TGTGCCAGCAGCTTATTAGGAGGGTGGACTTACACAGATACGCAGTATTTT.

V gene TRBV5-5 combines with J gene TRBJ1-2; TRBD1 might be the D (6 bases). Germline V CDR1 and CDR2: SGHKS, YYEKEE (reference sequence). The CDR3 consists of 15 residues. V was shortened by 2 bases and J by 3 bases, with 14 bases between the two germline ends. The CDR3 sequence: CASSLQGLSHYGYTF. The CDR3 nucleotides are TGTGCCAGCAGCTTACAGGGTCTTTCTCACTATGGCTACACCTTC.

J is TRBJ2-7 and V is TRBV10-3; D perhaps matches TRBD2 (5 bases). Germline CDR1 ENHRY, CDR2 SYGVKD. CDR3 length: 12 amino acids. Trimming cost V 10 bases and J 0 bases, with 10 bases left between them. DNA of the CDR3: TGTGCCACCTGGGGAGCCTCCTACGAGCAGTACTTC. The encoded protein is CATWGASYEQYF.

The chain couples TRBV7-3 to TRBJ2-1; 7 nucleotides agree with TRBD1. The germline CDR1 and CDR2 sequences are SGHTA and FQGTGA. Losses at the gene ends were 2 bases for V and 6 bases for J; bases not matched to a gene: 4. There are 14 residues in the CDR3. The CDR3 DNA reads as TGTGCCAGCAGCTTATACTCAGGGGGCAATGAGCAGTTCTTC. Residues: CASSLYSGGNEQFF.

V is TRBV18 and J is TRBJ2-6; D not resolved. The CDR3 is made up of 14 amino acids. Trimming removed 2 bases at V and 4 bases at J, with 6 bases between. From germline, CDR1 is KGHSH and CDR2 LQKENI. CDR3 bases: TGTGCCAGCTCACCAAAATCGGGGGCCAACGTCCTGACTTTC. This codes for CASSPKSGANVLTF.

The rearrangement joins TRBV27 to TRBJ2-6; D might be TRBD2 (5 bases). The CDR3 is 19 amino acids. With 2 bases removed from V and 0 bases from J, the gap between germline ends came to 17 bases. Germline V lookup: CDR1 MNHEY, CDR2 SMNVEV (reference sequence). This CDR3 reads CASSLGVWGDPSGANVLTF. CDR3 bases: TGTGCCAGCAGTTTAGGGGTTTGGGGAGACCCCTCTGGGGCCAACGTCCTGACTTTC.

On this clone: This specimen includes other DNA sequences encoding the same CDR3. The rearrangement uses TRBV11-3 and TRBJ2-5; D might be TRBD2 (5 bases). The CDR3 sequence is 13 residues long. The V end lost 1 base, the J end lost 5 bases, and 8 bases lay between the germline ends. CDR1 and CDR2 from the germline V gene are SGHNT and YENEEA. CDR3 sequence (DNA): TGTGCCAGCAGCTTAGGTGGCGGGGAGACCCAGTACTTC. It encodes CASSLGGGETQYF.